This T cell receptor (beta chain) was sequenced during a study of T cells in Graves' hyperthyroidism and ophthalmopathy. Patients were excluded for uncontrolled infection, other autoimmune disease, pregnancy or lactation. Amplification yielded TCR beta CDR3 regions, with RNA transcripts as the source. Using the HTBI primer set, a first-round RT-PCR was run on the TCR CDR3. TCRdb re-analysed the multiplex PCR reads in MiXCR, keeping a single row per CDR3 protein. The sample lists 330,000 or so distinct CDR3 sequences; approximately 18% were seen once. V was trimmed by 6 bases and J by 4 bases, leaving 12 bases between them. Per the germline V gene, CDR1 is MDHEN and CDR2 is SYDVKM. The CDR3 is 13 residues long.

The receptor comes from a woman in her thirties or forties with Graves' ophthalmopathy. The specimen sequenced was blood. This chain connects TRBV28 to TRBJ2-5; tentative D call: TRBD2 (5 bases). CDR3 sequence: CASRLGRLETQYF. The CDR3 bases are TGTGCCAGCAGGCTGGGGAGATTAGAGACCCAGTACTTC.